This TCR beta chain was recovered during a study of Graves' ophthalmopathy and Graves' hyperthyroidism. Amplification of the TCR beta CDR3 regions used RNA transcripts (as template). RT-PCR was first run with HTBI primers, then multiplex PCR in a second round. TCRdb re-analysed the multiplex PCR reads in MiXCR, keeping a single row per CDR3 protein. The sample yields a few hundred thousand distinct CDR3 sequences, 15% to 20% seen once. The study's findings and limits: Blood shared most expanded thyroid clonotypes above 0.001 frequency.

Points on this clonotype: Its matching antigen is unknown.

V was shortened by 1 base and J by 8 bases, with 18 bases between the two germline ends. This CDR3 is built from 16 residues. Germline V gene sequence: CDR1 MNHNS, CDR2 SASEGT. V is TRBV6-1 and J is TRBJ2-1; D might be TRBD1 (7 bases). Sequencing used peripheral blood. This receptor was taken from a woman younger than 35 with Graves' ophthalmopathy. The CDR3 nucleotides read TGTGCCAGCAGTGAAGAGGGGGCAGGGGAGCGGGATGAGCAGTTCTTC. It translates to CASSEEGAGERDEQFF.